Listed below are T cell receptor beta chains from one sample, sequenced in a study of cytomegalovirus exposure and HLA in healthy donors. TCRdb's table, derived via immunoSEQ multiplex PCR, lists solely in-frame clones and lacks some. The profile shows around 130,000 clones, approximately 85% of them singletons. The specimen sequenced was PBMCs. These receptor sequences come from a woman under 40 in good health and CMV-seropositive. Both conserved end residues are part of each CDR3. Each record gives: J gene, V gene, D gene, clone size, CDR3 length, CDR3 protein, CDR3 DNA. A D gene is named only where the DNA matches it firmly. Only some rows state a clone size, as once, few, many or a class for expanded clones.

>TRBJ1-1|TRBV13|-|-|12
CASSLVQGEAFF
TGTGCCAGCAGCTTAGTACAGGGAGAAGCTTTCTTT
>TRBJ1-3|TRBV28|-|-|14
CASSSSPSGNTIYF
TGTGCCAGCAGTTCCTCCCCCTCCGGAAACACCATATATTTT
>TRBJ1-1|TRBV2|TRBD1|-|15
CASSEYQGASAEAFF
TGTGCCAGCAGTGAATACCAGGGGGCAAGCGCTGAAGCTTTCTTT
>TRBJ2-1|TRBV6-5|TRBD2|once|14
CASRSGTTLNEQFF
TGTGCCAGCAGGTCCGGGACTACGCTCAATGAGCAGTTCTTC
>TRBJ2-1|TRBV14|TRBD2|once|15
CASSLSGGAYNEQFF
TGTGCCAGCAGCCTTAGCGGGGGGGCCTACAATGAGCAGTTCTTC
>TRBJ2-5|TRBV11-2|-|-|13
CASSFGAEETQYF
TGTGCCAGCAGCTTTGGGGCGGAAGAGACCCAGTACTTC
>TRBJ1-2|TRBV30|TRBD1|-|14
CAWSALTRQGGYTF
TGTGCCTGGAGTGCATTGACCCGACAGGGTGGCTACACCTTC
>TRBJ2-7|TRBV14|-|-|15
CASSQGTGRPYEQYF
TGTGCCAGCAGCCAAGGTACAGGTAGGCCCTACGAGCAGTACTTC
>TRBJ1-1|TRBV29-1|-|-|13
CSVDWRLNTEAFF
TGCAGCGTTGATTGGCGGCTGAACACTGAAGCTTTCTTT
>TRBJ2-7|TRBV6-5|-|-|13
CASSGVEGGEQYF
TGTGCCAGCAGTGGAGTGGAAGGCGGGGAGCAGTACTTC
>TRBJ2-1|TRBV5-1|-|-|15
CASSLVDFFYNEQFF
TGCGCCAGCAGCTTGGTGGACTTCTTCTACAATGAGCAGTTCTTC
>TRBJ1-4|TRBV28|-|-|15
CASSQDSPTNEKLFF
TGTGCCAGCAGCCAAGACAGCCCGACTAATGAAAAACTGTTTTTT
>TRBJ2-1|TRBV13|-|-|13
CASSLGGGNEQFF
TGTGCCAGCAGCTTAGGCGGGGGCAATGAGCAGTTCTTC
>TRBJ1-6|TRBV27|-|-|11
CASSPNSPLHF
TGTGCCAGCAGTCCAAATTCACCCCTCCACTTT
>TRBJ2-6|TRBV5-1|-|-|15
CASSASGAGANVLTF
TGCGCCAGCAGCGCCTCAGGGGCTGGGGCCAACGTCCTGACTTTC
>TRBJ1-1|TRBV5-1|-|-|16
CASSLGGGRGRREAFF
TGCGCCAGCAGCTTGGGGGGGGGCAGGGGCCGACGTGAAGCTTTCTTT
>TRBJ1-3|TRBV9|-|-|15
CASSVETGTRNTIYF
TGTGCCAGCAGCGTTGAGACAGGCACTAGAAACACCATATATTTT
>TRBJ1-5|TRBV2|-|-|14
CASSWQGSNQPQHF
TGTGCCAGCAGTTGGCAGGGTAGTAATCAGCCCCAGCATTTT
>TRBJ2-4|TRBV15|TRBD2|-|18
CATSRDSGTGGTKNIQYF
TGTGCCACCAGCAGAGATTCAGGGACGGGGGGAACCAAAAACATTCAGTACTTC
>TRBJ2-5|TRBV5-1|TRBD2|-|15
CASSSQRGPQETQYF
TGCGCCAGCAGCTCGCAGCGGGGGCCGCAAGAGACCCAGTACTTC
>TRBJ2-5|TRBV27|-|-|12
CASSQGGETQYF
TGTGCCAGCAGTCAGGGAGGAGAGACCCAGTACTTC
>TRBJ2-5|TRBV6-5|TRBD1|-|13
CASRSPGGETQYF
TGTGCCAGCAGGAGCCCAGGGGGCGAGACCCAGTACTTC
>TRBJ2-7|TRBV5-1|-|-|18
CASSLEIVRGSRSYEQYF
TGCGCCAGCAGCTTGGAGATCGTGCGAGGTAGTAGGTCCTACGAGCAGTACTTC
>TRBJ1-4|TRBV7-8|-|-|16
CASSLGAGGGNEKLFF
TGTGCCAGCAGCTTAGGGGCCGGGGGAGGTAATGAAAAACTGTTTTTT
>TRBJ2-7|TRBV6-1|-|-|14
CASGLAPLAYEQYF
TGTGCCAGCGGGTTAGCTCCCTTGGCCTACGAGCAGTACTTC
>TRBJ2-1|TRBV4-1|TRBD2|-|21
CASSQPLLGTSGGVSYNEQFF
TGCGCCAGCAGCCAACCCCTGCTCGGGACTAGCGGGGGAGTGTCCTACAATGAGCAGTTCTTC
>TRBJ1-1|TRBV6-1|-|-|11
CASRQNTEAFF
TGTGCCAGCAGACAGAACACTGAAGCTTTCTTT
>TRBJ1-5|TRBV5-6|-|-|14
CASSLQGLGQPQHF
TGTGCCAGCAGCTTACAGGGTCTGGGTCAGCCCCAGCATTTT
>TRBJ2-1|TRBV7-9|-|-|11
CASSLDLVELF
TGTGCCAGCAGCTTAGATCTGGTAGAGCTCTTC
>TRBJ1-2|TRBV29-1|TRBD1|-|13
CSVGQGADYGYTF
TGCAGCGTCGGACAGGGGGCAGACTATGGCTACACCTTC
>TRBJ2-6|TRBV28|-|-|15
CASSPLGSGANVLTF
TGTGCCAGCAGCCCCCTCGGCTCTGGGGCCAACGTCCTGACTTTC
>TRBJ1-1|TRBV2|-|-|16
CASSQVDSRLNTEAFF
TGTGCCAGCAGTCAGGTCGACAGCCGTTTGAACACTGAAGCTTTCTTT
>TRBJ1-5|TRBV30|-|-|15
CAWEGGAGSNQPQHF
TGTGCCTGGGAGGGAGGGGCGGGCAGCAATCAGCCCCAGCATTTT
>TRBJ1-1|TRBV25-1|TRBD1|few|15
CASSLRTGVNTEAFF
TGTGCCAGCAGTCTCCGGACAGGGGTGAACACTGAAGCTTTCTTT
>TRBJ1-3|TRBV6-1|TRBD1|-|14
CASSEGQGRNTIYF
TGTGCCAGCAGTGAAGGACAGGGGAGAAACACCATATATTTT
>TRBJ1-2|TRBV2|-|-|15
CAGGGGKAGNYGYTF
TGTGCCGGGGGGGGCGGGAAAGCGGGCAACTATGGCTACACCTTC